A selection of T cell receptor beta chains follows, all from one sample in a study of blood T cell repertoires in COVID-19. Data came from immunoSEQ multiplex PCR; TCRdb stores just in-frame clones and leaves some out. Of about 170,000 clones listed, about nine tenths were seen once; the top ten hold 2.5% to 4%. The sequenced material came from peripheral blood. All receptors come from an older man with acute or convalescent COVID-19. The CDR3 runs from the conserved cysteine through the conserved F or W. Fields, in order: CDR3 DNA, CDR3 protein, V gene, clone size, CDR3 length, J gene, D gene. D genes are given only for firm matches. Only some rows state a clone size, as once, few, many or a class for expanded clones.

DNA: TGTGCCAGCAGCTTCGGGACTAGCGGATACAAACTCACAGATACGCAGTATTTT
CDR3: CASSFGTSGYKLTDTQYF
V: TRBV11-2
size: .
length: 18
J: TRBJ2-3
D: TRBD2

DNA: TGCAGCGTTGGCAGGGGTCCTAGCTCCTACAATGAGCAGTTCTTC
CDR3: CSVGRGPSSYNEQFF
V: TRBV29-1
size: .
length: 15
J: TRBJ2-1
D: .

DNA: TGTGCCAGCAGCCCGGGGGGAGGCAACTATGGCTACACCTTC
CDR3: CASSPGGGNYGYTF
V: TRBV7-2
size: .
length: 14
J: TRBJ1-2
D: .

DNA: TGCAGCGTTGAAGGGACACGAGCTTTCTTT
CDR3: CSVEGTRAFF
V: TRBV29-1
size: .
length: 10
J: TRBJ1-1
D: .

DNA: TGTGCCAGTAGTATAGATCCGAGACAGGGGATCAACTATGGCTACACCTTC
CDR3: CASSIDPRQGINYGYTF
V: TRBV19
size: .
length: 17
J: TRBJ1-2
D: TRBD1

DNA: TGTGCCAGCAGCGACTTGTTGGGGGCGCGGGCTTTCTTT
CDR3: CASSDLLGARAFF
V: TRBV5-6
size: .
length: 13
J: TRBJ1-1
D: .

DNA: TGTGCCAGCAGCCAATACAGGGACGAGCAGTACTTC
CDR3: CASSQYRDEQYF
V: TRBV7-6
size: .
length: 12
J: TRBJ2-7
D: .

DNA: TGTGCCAGCAGCTCCCAGGGGGCCCTTGGCTATGGCTACACCTTC
CDR3: CASSSQGALGYGYTF
V: TRBV7-2
size: .
length: 15
J: TRBJ1-2
D: TRBD1

DNA: TGTGCCACCAGTAGGGGAGGATACTATGGCTACACCTTC
CDR3: CATSRGGYYGYTF
V: TRBV24-1
size: .
length: 13
J: TRBJ1-2
D: .

DNA: TGTGCCAGTCTACGATTACGGGGGGCCGGAGAGCAGTACTTC
CDR3: CASLRLRGAGEQYF
V: TRBV28
size: .
length: 14
J: TRBJ2-7
D: .

DNA: TGTGCCAGAAGCTTGAGCGGGAGGGGCGGGGAGCTGTTTTTT
CDR3: CARSLSGRGGELFF
V: TRBV5-3
size: .
length: 14
J: TRBJ2-2
D: TRBD2

DNA: TGTGCCAGCAGCGCGACTAGCGCAGCCTACGAGCAGTACTTC
CDR3: CASSATSAAYEQYF
V: TRBV28
size: .
length: 14
J: TRBJ2-7
D: TRBD2

DNA: TGTGCCAGCAGTTCAGGAATTGATTCACCCCTCCACTTT
CDR3: CASSSGIDSPLHF
V: TRBV7-8
size: .
length: 13
J: TRBJ1-6
D: .

DNA: TGTGCCTGGAGTGCCACAGGTTTTGAGCAGTTCTTC
CDR3: CAWSATGFEQFF
V: TRBV30
size: .
length: 12
J: TRBJ2-1
D: .

DNA: TGTGCCAGCAGTGAAGCGGGAAGGGGCCTGGACCACACTGAAGCTTTCTTT
CDR3: CASSEAGRGLDHTEAFF
V: TRBV2
size: .
length: 17
J: TRBJ1-1
D: .

DNA: TGTGCCAGCACACTAGCGGGAGCGCAGGAGCAGTACTTC
CDR3: CASTLAGAQEQYF
V: TRBV2
size: .
length: 13
J: TRBJ2-7
D: TRBD2

DNA: TGCAGCGTTGCGGGACTAGCGGGGGGGGCCTCCTACGAGCAGTACTTC
CDR3: CSVAGLAGGASYEQYF
V: TRBV29-1
size: .
length: 16
J: TRBJ2-7
D: TRBD2

DNA: TGCGCCAGTAAGACAGGGGAAGGTCAGCCCCAGCATTTT
CDR3: CASKTGEGQPQHF
V: TRBV5-1
size: once
length: 13
J: TRBJ1-5
D: TRBD1

DNA: TGTGCCAGCAGCTTGGGTGTCGCGAGCTCCTACGAGCAGTACTTC
CDR3: CASSLGVASSYEQYF
V: TRBV5-4
size: few
length: 15
J: TRBJ2-7
D: .

DNA: TGTGCCAGCAGTGACCCCGACAATTTTTCCTACGAGCAGTACTTC
CDR3: CASSDPDNFSYEQYF
V: TRBV6-4
size: once
length: 15
J: TRBJ2-7
D: .

DNA: TGTGCCAGCTCACCATCGACTAGCGGCACAGATACGCAGTATTTT
CDR3: CASSPSTSGTDTQYF
V: TRBV18
size: .
length: 15
J: TRBJ2-3
D: TRBD2

DNA: TGCGCCAGCAGCTTGATAGGGGCGCCTGAGACCCAGTACTTC
CDR3: CASSLIGAPETQYF
V: TRBV5-1
size: few
length: 14
J: TRBJ2-5
D: .

DNA: TGTGCCAGCAGTTACGCCAGAGATACGCAGTATTTT
CDR3: CASSYARDTQYF
V: TRBV6-2/TRBV6-3
size: once
length: 12
J: TRBJ2-3
D: .

DNA: TGTGCCAGCAGCTTACAGGGATTATATGGCTACACCTTC
CDR3: CASSLQGLYGYTF
V: TRBV5-4
size: .
length: 13
J: TRBJ1-2
D: .

DNA: TGCGCCAGCAGCTTGGCCGGACAGGGGGGAAACACCATATATTTT
CDR3: CASSLAGQGGNTIYF
V: TRBV5-1
size: .
length: 15
J: TRBJ1-3
D: TRBD1

DNA: TGTGCCAGCACCGCGTACAATGAGCAGTTCTTC
CDR3: CASTAYNEQFF
V: TRBV11-1
size: .
length: 11
J: TRBJ2-1
D: .

DNA: TGCGCCAGCAGCTACTCCCCCTCTGGGGCCAACGTCCTGACTTTC
CDR3: CASSYSPSGANVLTF
V: TRBV4-1
size: .
length: 15
J: TRBJ2-6
D: .

DNA: TGCGCCAGCAGCGAAGCGGGGGGGACGTACCAAGAGACCCAGTACTTC
CDR3: CASSEAGGTYQETQYF
V: TRBV5-1
size: .
length: 16
J: TRBJ2-5
D: TRBD2

DNA: TGTGCCAGAAGAAAACAAAACACTGAAGCTTTCTTT
CDR3: CARRKQNTEAFF
V: TRBV5-3
size: .
length: 12
J: TRBJ1-1
D: .

DNA: TGCGCCAGCAGCTTGAAAGGATCAGAGGATCAGCCCCAGCATTTT
CDR3: CASSLKGSEDQPQHF
V: TRBV5-1
size: .
length: 15
J: TRBJ1-5
D: .

DNA: TGTGCCAGCAGCCCCCGGGACAGGGGCTACGAGCAGTACTTC
CDR3: CASSPRDRGYEQYF
V: TRBV3-1/TRBV3-2
size: .
length: 14
J: TRBJ2-7
D: TRBD1

DNA: TGCGCCAGCAGCTTGGTCGGGGGTGATGAAAAACTGTTTTTT
CDR3: CASSLVGGDEKLFF
V: TRBV5-1
size: .
length: 14
J: TRBJ1-4
D: .

DNA: TGTGCCAGCAGCTTCAATGGAGACCCTGAAGCTTTCTTT
CDR3: CASSFNGDPEAFF
V: TRBV7-2
size: .
length: 13
J: TRBJ1-1
D: .

DNA: TGTGCCACGCGGACAGGGTTTGGGGCCAACGTCCTGACTTTC
CDR3: CATRTGFGANVLTF
V: TRBV28
size: .
length: 14
J: TRBJ2-6
D: TRBD1

DNA: TGTGCCAGCAGCTTCCGGGACAGGGGTTTGATACGTGAAAAACTGTTTTTT
CDR3: CASSFRDRGLIREKLFF
V: TRBV5-6
size: .
length: 17
J: TRBJ1-4
D: TRBD1

DNA: TGTGCCAGCATGCCTAGCGGGTACTCCTACGAGCAGTACTTC
CDR3: CASMPSGYSYEQYF
V: TRBV28
size: .
length: 14
J: TRBJ2-7
D: TRBD2